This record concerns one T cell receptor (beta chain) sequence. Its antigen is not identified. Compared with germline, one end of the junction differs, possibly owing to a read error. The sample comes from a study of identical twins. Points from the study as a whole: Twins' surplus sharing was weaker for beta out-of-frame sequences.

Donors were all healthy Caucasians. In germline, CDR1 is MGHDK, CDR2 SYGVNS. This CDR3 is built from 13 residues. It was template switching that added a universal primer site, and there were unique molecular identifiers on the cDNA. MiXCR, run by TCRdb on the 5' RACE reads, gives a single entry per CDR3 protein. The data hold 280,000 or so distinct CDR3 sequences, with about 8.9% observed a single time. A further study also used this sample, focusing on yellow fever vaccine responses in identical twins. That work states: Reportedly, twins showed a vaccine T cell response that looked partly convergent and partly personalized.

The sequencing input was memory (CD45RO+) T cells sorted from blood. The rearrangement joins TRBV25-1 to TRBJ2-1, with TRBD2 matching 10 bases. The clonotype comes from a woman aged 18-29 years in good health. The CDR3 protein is CASTRAGGHEHFF. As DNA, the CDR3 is TGTGCCAGCACGCGAGCGGGAGGGCATGAGCATTTCTTC.